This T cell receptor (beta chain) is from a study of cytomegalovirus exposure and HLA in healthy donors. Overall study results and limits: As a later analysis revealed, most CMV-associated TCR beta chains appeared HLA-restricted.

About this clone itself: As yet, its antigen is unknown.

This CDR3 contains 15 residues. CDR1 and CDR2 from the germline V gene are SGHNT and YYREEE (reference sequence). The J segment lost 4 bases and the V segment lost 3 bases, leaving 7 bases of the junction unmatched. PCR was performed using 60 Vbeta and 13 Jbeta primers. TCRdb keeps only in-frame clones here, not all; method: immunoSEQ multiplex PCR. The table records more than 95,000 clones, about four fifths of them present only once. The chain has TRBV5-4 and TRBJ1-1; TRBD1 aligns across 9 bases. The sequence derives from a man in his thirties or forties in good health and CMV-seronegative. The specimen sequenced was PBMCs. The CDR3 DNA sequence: TGTGCCAGCAGCTGGGGGGACAGGGACCTCACTGAAGCTTTCTTT. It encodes CASSWGDRDLTEAFF.